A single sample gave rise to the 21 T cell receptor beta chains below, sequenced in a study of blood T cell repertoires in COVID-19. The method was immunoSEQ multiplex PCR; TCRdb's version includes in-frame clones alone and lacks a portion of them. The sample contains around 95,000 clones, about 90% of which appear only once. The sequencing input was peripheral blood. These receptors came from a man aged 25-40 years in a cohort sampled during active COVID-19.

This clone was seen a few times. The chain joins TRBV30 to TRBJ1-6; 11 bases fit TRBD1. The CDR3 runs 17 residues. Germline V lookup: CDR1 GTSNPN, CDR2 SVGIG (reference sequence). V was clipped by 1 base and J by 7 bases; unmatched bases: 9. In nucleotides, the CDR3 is TGTGCCTGGAGTGGGACTCGGACAGGGGGCTTAAATTCACCCCTCCACTTT. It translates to CAWSGTRTGGLNSPLHF.

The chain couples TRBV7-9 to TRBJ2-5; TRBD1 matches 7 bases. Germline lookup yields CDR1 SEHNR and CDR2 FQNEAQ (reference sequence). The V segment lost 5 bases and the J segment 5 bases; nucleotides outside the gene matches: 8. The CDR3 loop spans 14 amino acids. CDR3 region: CASSVLVTGETQYF. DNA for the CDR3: TGTGCCAGCAGCGTGCTGGTGACAGGGGAGACCCAGTACTTC.

CDR3 sequence reads: CASSPDRNTGELFF. In DNA, the CDR3 is TGTGCCAGCAGCCCTGACAGGAACACCGGGGAGCTGTTTTTT. J is TRBJ2-2 and V is TRBV7-7; D perhaps matches TRBD1 (5 bases). Germline V gene sequence: CDR1 SSHAT, CDR2 FNYEAQ (reference sequence). V was trimmed by 5 bases and J by 1 base, leaving 8 bases between them. The CDR3 consists of 14 residues.

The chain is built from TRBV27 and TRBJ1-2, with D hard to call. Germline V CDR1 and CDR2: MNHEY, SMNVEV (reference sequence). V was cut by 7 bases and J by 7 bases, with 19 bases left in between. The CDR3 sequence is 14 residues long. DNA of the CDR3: TGTGCCAGCACCCTGGACTCACCAACCTGTGGCTACACCTTC. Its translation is CASTLDSPTCGYTF.

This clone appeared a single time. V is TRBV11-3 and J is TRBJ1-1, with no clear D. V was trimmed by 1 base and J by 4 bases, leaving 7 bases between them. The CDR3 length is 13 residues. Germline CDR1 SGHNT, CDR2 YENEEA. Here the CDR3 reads CASSLVRGTEAFF. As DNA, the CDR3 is TGTGCCAGCAGCTTAGTTCGGGGCACTGAAGCTTTCTTT.

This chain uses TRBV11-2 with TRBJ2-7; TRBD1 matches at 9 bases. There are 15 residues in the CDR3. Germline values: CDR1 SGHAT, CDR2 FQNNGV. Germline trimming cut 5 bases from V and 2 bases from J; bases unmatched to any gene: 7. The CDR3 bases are TGTGCCAGCAGCGGCCGGGACAGGGCAGCCTACGAGCAGTACTTC. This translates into CASSGRDRAAYEQYF.

CDR3 DNA: TGTGCCAGTAGTATAAGACAGGGGACGACAACTAATGAAAAACTGTTTTTT. Translating it yields CASSIRQGTTTNEKLFF. The J gene is TRBJ1-4, the V gene TRBV19; 8 bases line up with TRBD1. J was trimmed by 0 bases and V by 2 bases; bases with no gene match: 5. Germline assignment: CDR1 LNHDA and CDR2 SQIVND (reference sequence). CDR3 length: 17 amino acids.

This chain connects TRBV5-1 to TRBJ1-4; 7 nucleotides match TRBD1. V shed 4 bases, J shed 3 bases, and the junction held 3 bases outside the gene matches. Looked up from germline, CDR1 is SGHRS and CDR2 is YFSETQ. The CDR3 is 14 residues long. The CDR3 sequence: CASSPGTANEKLFF. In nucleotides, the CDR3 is TGCGCCAGCAGCCCCGGGACAGCTAATGAAAAACTGTTTTTT.

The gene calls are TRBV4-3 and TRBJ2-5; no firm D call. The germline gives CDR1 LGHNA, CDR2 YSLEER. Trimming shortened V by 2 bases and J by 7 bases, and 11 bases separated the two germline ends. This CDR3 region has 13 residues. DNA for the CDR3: TGCGCCAGCAGCCAAAGTTTAACGGGGACCCAGTACTTC. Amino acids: CASSQSLTGTQYF.

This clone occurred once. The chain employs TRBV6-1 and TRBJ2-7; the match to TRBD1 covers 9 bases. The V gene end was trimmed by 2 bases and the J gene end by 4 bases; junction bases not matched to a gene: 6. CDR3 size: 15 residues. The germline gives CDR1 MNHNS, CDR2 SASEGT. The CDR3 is CASSERQGVLYEQYF. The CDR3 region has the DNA TGTGCCAGCAGTGAAAGACAGGGGGTACTGTACGAGCAGTACTTC.

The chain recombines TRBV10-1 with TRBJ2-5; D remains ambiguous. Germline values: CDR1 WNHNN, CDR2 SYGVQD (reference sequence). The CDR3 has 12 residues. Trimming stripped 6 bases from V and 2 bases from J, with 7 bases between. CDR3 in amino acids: CASSNLQETQYF. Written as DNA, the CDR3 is TGCGCCAGCAGCAACTTACAAGAGACCCAGTACTTC.

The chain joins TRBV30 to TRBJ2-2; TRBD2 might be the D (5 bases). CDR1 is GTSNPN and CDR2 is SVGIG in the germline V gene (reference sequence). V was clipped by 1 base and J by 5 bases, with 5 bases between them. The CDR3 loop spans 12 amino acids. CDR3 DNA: TGTGCCTGGAGTGAGCGGACCGGGGAGCTGTTTTTT. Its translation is CAWSERTGELFF.

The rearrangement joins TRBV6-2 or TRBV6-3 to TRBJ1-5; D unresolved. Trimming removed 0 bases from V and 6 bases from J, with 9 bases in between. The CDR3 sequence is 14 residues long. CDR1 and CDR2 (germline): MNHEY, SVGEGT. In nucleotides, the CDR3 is TGTGCCAGCAGTTACTCGGGCGGGGTTCAGCCCCAGCATTTT. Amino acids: CASSYSGGVQPQHF.

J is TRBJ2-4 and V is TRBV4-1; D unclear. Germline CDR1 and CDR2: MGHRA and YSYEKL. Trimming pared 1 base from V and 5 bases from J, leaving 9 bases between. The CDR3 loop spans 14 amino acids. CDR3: CASSQVAEENIQYF. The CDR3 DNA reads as TGCGCCAGCAGCCAAGTGGCAGAAGAAAACATTCAGTACTTC.

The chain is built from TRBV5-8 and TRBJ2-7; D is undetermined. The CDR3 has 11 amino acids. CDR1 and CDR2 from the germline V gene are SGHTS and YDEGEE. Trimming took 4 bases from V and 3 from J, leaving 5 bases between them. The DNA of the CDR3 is TGTGCCAGCAGCACCTACTACGAGCAGTACTTC. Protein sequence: CASSTYYEQYF.

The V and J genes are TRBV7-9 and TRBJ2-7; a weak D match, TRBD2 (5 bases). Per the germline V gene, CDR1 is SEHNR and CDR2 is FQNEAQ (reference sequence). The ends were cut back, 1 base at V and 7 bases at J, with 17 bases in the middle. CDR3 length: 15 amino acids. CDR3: CASSLDLRVRGEQYF. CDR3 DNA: TGTGCCAGCAGCTTAGATCTTAGGGTTCGGGGAGAGCAGTACTTC.

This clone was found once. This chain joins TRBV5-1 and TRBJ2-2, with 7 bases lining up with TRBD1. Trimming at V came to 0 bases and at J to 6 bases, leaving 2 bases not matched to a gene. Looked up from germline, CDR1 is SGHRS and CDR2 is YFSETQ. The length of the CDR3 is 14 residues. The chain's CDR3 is CASSLGQGAGELFF. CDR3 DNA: TGCGCCAGCAGCTTGGGTCAGGGGGCCGGGGAGCTGTTTTTT.

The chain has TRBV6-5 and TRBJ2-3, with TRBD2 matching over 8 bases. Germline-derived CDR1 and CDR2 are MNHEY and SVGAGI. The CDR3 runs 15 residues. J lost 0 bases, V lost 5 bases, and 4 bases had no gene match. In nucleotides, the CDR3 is TGTGCCAGCAGTAAGAGCGGGAGCAGCACAGATACGCAGTATTTT. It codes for CASSKSGSSTDTQYF.

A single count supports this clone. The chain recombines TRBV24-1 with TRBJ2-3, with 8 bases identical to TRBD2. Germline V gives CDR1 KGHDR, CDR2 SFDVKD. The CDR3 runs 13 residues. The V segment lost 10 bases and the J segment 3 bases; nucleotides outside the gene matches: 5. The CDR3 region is CATGTSGTDTQYF. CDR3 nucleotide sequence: TGTGCCACGGGGACTAGTGGGACAGATACGCAGTATTTT.

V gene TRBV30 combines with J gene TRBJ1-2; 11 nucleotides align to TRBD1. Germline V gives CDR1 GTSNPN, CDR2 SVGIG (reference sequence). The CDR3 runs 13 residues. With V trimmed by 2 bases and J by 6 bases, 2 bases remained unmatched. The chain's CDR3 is CAWSLGQGDGYTF. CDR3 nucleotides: TGTGCCTGGAGTTTGGGACAGGGGGATGGCTACACCTTC.

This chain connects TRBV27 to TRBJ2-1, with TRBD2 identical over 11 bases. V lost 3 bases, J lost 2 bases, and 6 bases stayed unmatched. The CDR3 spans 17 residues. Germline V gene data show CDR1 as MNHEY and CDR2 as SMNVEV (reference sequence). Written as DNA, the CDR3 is TGTGCCAGCAGTTTTACTAGCGGGGGTTTTACCTACAATGAGCAGTTCTTC. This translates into CASSFTSGGFTYNEQFF.